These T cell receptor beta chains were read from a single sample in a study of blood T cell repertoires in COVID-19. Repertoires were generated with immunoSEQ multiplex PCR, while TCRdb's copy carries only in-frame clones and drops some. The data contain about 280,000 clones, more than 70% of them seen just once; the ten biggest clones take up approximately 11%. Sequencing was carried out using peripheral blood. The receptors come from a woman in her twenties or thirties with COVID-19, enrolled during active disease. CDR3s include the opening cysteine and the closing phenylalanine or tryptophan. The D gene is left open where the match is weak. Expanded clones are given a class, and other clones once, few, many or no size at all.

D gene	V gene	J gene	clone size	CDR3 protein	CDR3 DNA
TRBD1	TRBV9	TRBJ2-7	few	CASSVDSGQGFYEQYF	TGTGCCAGCAGCGTAGATAGTGGACAGGGCTTCTACGAGCAGTACTTC
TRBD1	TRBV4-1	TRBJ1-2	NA	CASSQGTGGGYTF	TGCGCCAGCAGCCAAGGGACAGGGGGTGGCTACACCTTC
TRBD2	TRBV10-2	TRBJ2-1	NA	CASNPGTSGRVEQFF	TGCGCCAGCAACCCCGGGACTAGCGGGAGGGTTGAGCAGTTCTTC
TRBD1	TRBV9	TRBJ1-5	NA	CASSERAGTGEPQHF	TGTGCCAGCAGCGAGAGAGCCGGGACAGGGGAGCCCCAGCATTTT
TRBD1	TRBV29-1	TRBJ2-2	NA	CSVGTGPAGELFF	TGCAGCGTCGGGACAGGGCCCGCCGGGGAGCTGTTTTTT
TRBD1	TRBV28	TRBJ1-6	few	CASHRDSYNSPLHF	TGTGCCAGCCATCGGGACAGCTATAATTCACCCCTCCACTTT
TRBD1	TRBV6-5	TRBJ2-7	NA	CASSYTTGTYEQYF	TGTGCCAGCAGTTACACGACAGGGACCTACGAGCAGTACTTC
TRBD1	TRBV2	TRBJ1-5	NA	CASRGTGIINQPQHF	TGTGCCAGCAGAGGGACAGGGATAATCAATCAGCCCCAGCATTTT
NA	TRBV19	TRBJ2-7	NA	CASSISHNSYEQYF	TGTGCCAGTAGTATCTCTCACAACTCCTACGAGCAGTACTTC
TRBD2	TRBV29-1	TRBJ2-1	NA	CSVKPGLAAMNNEQFF	TGCAGCGTTAAACCGGGACTAGCGGCAATGAACAATGAGCAGTTCTTC